A selection of T cell receptor beta chains follows, all from one sample in a study of Ad26.COV2.S vaccination and SARS-CoV-2 variants. TCRdb keeps only in-frame clones here, not all; method: immunoSEQ multiplex PCR. The sample contains more than 250,000 clones, more than 75% of which appear only once. This sample comprised peripheral blood, obtained in a trial of Ad26.COV2.S vaccine versus placebo. The receptors were sampled from a person aged 18-60 years who received the Ad26.COV2.S COVID-19 vaccine or a placebo. Each CDR3 is given with its conserved first and last residue. The D gene is left open where the match is weak. Not every row has a clone size; where given, it reads once, few, many or a size class.

few,TRBD1,TRBV2,TRBJ1-2,CASKGQGAGGYTF,TGTGCCAGCAAAGGACAGGGGGCGGGCGGCTACACCTTC
once,TRBD1,TRBV6-5,TRBJ2-1,CASSYSTGTGPNEQFF,TGTGCCAGCAGTTACTCCACCGGGACAGGGCCTAATGAGCAGTTCTTC
-,TRBD1,TRBV24-1,TRBJ2-2,CATSDPGQGGGELFF,TGTGCCACCAGTGACCCGGGACAGGGTGGAGGGGAGCTGTTTTTT
-,-,TRBV18,TRBJ2-7,CASSQGGVLYEQYF,TGTGCCAGCTCGCAAGGGGGGGTCCTTTACGAGCAGTACTTC
-,-,TRBV19,TRBJ2-5,CASRPSQGRAETQYF,TGTGCCAGTAGACCTTCACAGGGGAGGGCAGAGACCCAGTACTTC
-,TRBD1,TRBV5-1,TRBJ1-4,CASSLAGQGEGEKLFF,TGCGCCAGCAGCTTGGCAGGACAGGGGGAAGGGGAAAAACTGTTTTTT
-,TRBD1,TRBV27,TRBJ1-6,CASSKSGQGNSPLHF,TGTGCCAGCAGTAAATCGGGACAGGGGAATTCACCCCTCCACTTT
-,-,TRBV7-6,TRBJ1-6,CASSSTRDSPLHF,TGTGCCAGCAGCTCCACTAGGGATTCACCCCTCCACTTT
-,TRBD1,TRBV18,TRBJ2-4,CASSPGTADIQYF,TGTGCCAGCTCACCAGGGACAGCGGACATTCAGTACTTC
-,TRBD2,TRBV5-5,TRBJ2-2,CASSLVSGSSGRSGELFF,TGTGCCAGCAGCTTGGTATCGGGATCGAGCGGGAGGTCCGGGGAGCTGTTTTTT
-,TRBD1,TRBV11-2,TRBJ1-2,CASSLDRSGTGDGYTF,TGTGCCAGCAGCTTAGATCGTTCGGGGACAGGGGATGGCTACACCTTC
-,-,TRBV6-2/TRBV6-3,TRBJ1-1,CASSYSTFEAFF,TGTGCCAGCAGTTACTCGACGTTTGAAGCTTTCTTT
few,-,TRBV15,TRBJ1-6,CATSRTVMDSPLHF,TGTGCCACCAGCCGGACGGTAATGGATTCACCCCTCCACTTT
-,TRBD2,TRBV2,TRBJ2-1,CASTRGALYNEQFF,TGTGCCAGCACGCGGGGGGCGTTATACAATGAGCAGTTCTTC
-,-,TRBV4-1,TRBJ1-5,CASSQFSNQPQHF,TGCGCCAGCAGCCAATTTAGCAATCAGCCCCAGCATTTT
few,-,TRBV5-1,TRBJ2-2,CASSLAALAGSTGELFF,TGCGCCAGCAGCTTGGCGGCACTTGCGGGGAGCACCGGGGAGCTGTTTTTT
-,-,TRBV27,TRBJ2-7,CASSLGFVPSYEQYF,TGTGCCAGCAGTTTAGGCTTTGTCCCAAGCTACGAGCAGTACTTC
few,-,TRBV18,TRBJ2-5,CASSGQQREETQYF,TGTGCCAGCTCGGGACAACAGAGAGAGGAGACCCAGTACTTC